What follows describes a single TCR beta chain. Its antigen is undetermined. Time point reported: week 11, during vaccination. All doses held 300 ug of mutant IDH1 20-mer peptide, with topical imiquimod. This record belongs to a study of a mutant IDH1 vaccine in newly diagnosed glioma. Study-wide background: In weeks 1, 3, 5, 7, 11, 15, 19 and 23, patients were vaccinated. The initiation of vaccination occurred 4-6 weeks after radiotherapy alone, or with temozolomide cycles.

The protocol was immunoSEQ multiplex PCR, while the TCRdb copy is restricted to in-frame clones and leaves out a portion. The sample comprises some 120,000 clones, about 82% of which are singletons, and 5% to 7% rests with the top ten. Trimming shortened V by 2 bases and J by 7 bases, and 17 bases separated the two germline ends. CDR1 is SGHAT and CDR2 is FQNNGV in the germline V gene. This CDR3 is built from 16 residues. This chain connects TRBV11-2 to TRBJ1-4; D is undetermined. The sequencing used PBMCs, collected from a glioma patient whose treatment included an IDH1 peptide vaccine. This receptor was obtained from a man aged 35-49 years with glioma. As DNA, the CDR3 is TGTGCCAGCAGCTTAACGGCGGGGTTGGGAGGTGAAAAACTGTTTTTT. It encodes CASSLTAGLGGEKLFF.